What follows are 20 T cell receptor beta chains derived from one specimen sequenced in a study of blood T cell repertoires in COVID-19. Data came from immunoSEQ multiplex PCR; TCRdb stores just in-frame clones and leaves some out. The table records hundreds of thousands of clones, around 80% of them present only once. Sequencing was performed on peripheral blood. The source of these receptors is a woman older than 75 with acute or convalescent COVID-19.

The DNA for the CDR3 is TGTGCCACCGGGGCCTCTGGGGCCAACGTCCTGACTTTC. It translates to CATGASGANVLTF. The chain is built from TRBV24-1 and TRBJ2-6; D may be TRBD1 (5 bases). This CDR3 contains 13 residues. Trimming took off 9 bases at V and 0 bases at J, with 5 bases between the two ends. The germline gives CDR1 KGHDR, CDR2 SFDVKD.

The chain joins TRBV5-4 to TRBJ2-3, with D possibly being TRBD2 (5 bases). Deletions cut 0 bases from V and 0 bases from J, with 11 bases between. CDR1 and CDR2 (germline): SGHNT, YYREEE (reference sequence). The CDR3 contains 16 residues. The CDR3 region is CASSLGGSSSTDTQYF. The CDR3 nucleotides are TGTGCCAGCAGCTTGGGAGGGTCTTCTAGCACAGATACGCAGTATTTT. The full variable domain, in which reference TRBV5-4 and TRBJ2-3 provide the parts outside the CDR3, is ETGVTQSPTHLIKTRGQQVTLRCSSQSGHNTVSWYQQALGQGPQFIFQYYREEENGRGNFPPRFSGLQFPNYSSELNVNALELDDSALYLCASSLGGSSSTDTQYFGPGTRLTVL.

The CDR3 bases are TGTGCCAGAAGCCTTCCGGGACAGACTAGCAATCAGCCCCAGCATTTT. Translated: CARSLPGQTSNQPQHF. The chain is built from TRBV5-3 and TRBJ1-5, with 7 bases matching TRBD1. TRBV5-3 is an ORF; its function is uncertain. V shed 4 bases, J shed 0 bases, and the junction held 7 bases outside the gene matches. This CDR3 region has 16 residues.

The chain employs TRBV7-2 and TRBJ1-2; no definite D call. Germline CDR1 reads SGHTA; CDR2 reads FQGNSA. The CDR3 runs 15 residues. Trimming stripped 6 bases from V and 2 bases from J, with 16 bases between. The CDR3: CASSPPGRPNYGYTF. CDR3 DNA sequence: TGTGCCAGCAGTCCCCCGGGTCGCCCAAACTATGGCTACACCTTC.

The chain carries TRBV19 and TRBJ2-7; TRBD2 is a possible D gene (5 bases). This CDR3 is built from 17 residues. The V end was cut by 3 bases, the J end by 2 bases, with 20 bases between. Germline-derived CDR1 and CDR2 are LNHDA and SQIVND (reference sequence). Written as DNA, the CDR3 is TGTGCCAGTAGTATTTTGGGCGCTAGAGGGCAACCCTACGAGCAGTACTTC. It specifies CASSILGARGQPYEQYF.

The V call is TRBV28, the J call TRBJ2-1; 10 bases agree with TRBD2. CDR1 and CDR2 from the germline V gene are MDHEN and SYDVKM. With V trimmed by 3 bases and J by 7 bases, 6 bases remained unmatched. CDR3 length equals 15 residues. The CDR3 region is CASSLASGSSNEQFF. DNA of the CDR3: TGTGCCAGCAGTTTGGCTAGCGGGAGTTCGAATGAGCAGTTCTTC.

J is TRBJ1-2 and V is TRBV28; TRBD1 is a possible D gene (5 bases). The CDR3 loop spans 13 amino acids. V shed 6 bases and J shed 4 bases, with 12 bases lying between them. The germline CDR1 and CDR2 sequences are MDHEN and SYDVKM. The CDR3 DNA follows: TGTGCCAGCAGCTCCGACAGCAGCTATGGCTACACCTTC. This encodes CASSSDSSYGYTF.

This rearrangement joins TRBV9 to TRBJ2-3; weak D call: TRBD2 (5 bases). The length of the CDR3 is 16 residues. The V gene lost 0 bases and the J gene lost 3 bases, with 14 bases spanning the gap. Germline assignment: CDR1 SGDLS and CDR2 YYNGEE. CDR3 in amino acids: CASSVGDLARTDTQYF. CDR3 in DNA: TGTGCCAGCAGCGTAGGAGACTTAGCGAGGACAGATACGCAGTATTTT.

The V and J genes are TRBV7-9 and TRBJ2-7, with TRBD2 matching over 12 bases. Losses at the gene ends were 5 bases for V and 3 bases for J; bases not matched to a gene: 8. Germline assignment: CDR1 SEHNR and CDR2 FQNEAQ (reference sequence). The CDR3 has 16 residues. The CDR3 sequence is CASSPDRGLAGYEQYF. The DNA of the CDR3 is TGTGCCAGCAGCCCCGATCGGGGACTAGCGGGCTACGAGCAGTACTTC.

This chain joins TRBV28 and TRBJ1-6; possible D gene TRBD1, 6 bases. With 5 bases removed from V and 2 bases from J, the gap between germline ends came to 10 bases. There are 15 residues in the CDR3. In germline, CDR1 is MDHEN, CDR2 SYDVKM. In nucleotides, the CDR3 is TGTGCCAGCAGTCTGAGGGACACCTATAATTCACCCCTCCACTTT. This sequence encodes CASSLRDTYNSPLHF.

This chain connects TRBV7-9 to TRBJ2-7, with TRBD2 identical over 12 bases. Looked up from germline, CDR1 is SEHNR and CDR2 is FQNEAQ (reference sequence). The CDR3 is made up of 15 amino acids. J lost 5 bases, V lost 5 bases, and 7 bases had no gene match. CDR3: CASSPWTSGNHEQYF. DNA of the CDR3: TGTGCCAGCAGCCCTTGGACTAGCGGGAACCACGAGCAGTACTTC.

A word on this clone: This specimen includes other DNA sequences encoding the same CDR3. This chain links TRBV29-1 with TRBJ2-7, with 8 positions matching TRBD1. V lost 5 bases, J lost 2 bases, and 2 bases stayed unmatched. Germline CDR1 and CDR2: SQVTM and ANQGSEA. The CDR3 sequence is 12 residues long. The CDR3 DNA follows: TGCAGCGTTAGACAGGGGACCTACGAGCAGTACTTC. Translated, it gives CSVRQGTYEQYF.

The chain has TRBV25-1 and TRBJ2-5; 7 bases are shared with TRBD1. V trimming: 7 bases; J trimming: 5 bases; junction bases outside the gene matches: 10. The CDR3 runs to 14 residues. Germline CDR1 and CDR2: MGHDK and SYGVNS. The CDR3 spells CASTGVGGWETQYF. The DNA for the CDR3 is TGTGCCAGCACCGGGGTAGGGGGCTGGGAGACCCAGTACTTC.

The chain couples TRBV5-5 to TRBJ1-5; unclear D gene. Germline loops: CDR1 SGHKS, CDR2 YYEKEE (reference sequence). CDR3 length equals 13 residues. Trimming took 0 bases from V and 6 from J, leaving 7 bases between them. The CDR3 DNA reads TGTGCCAGCAGCTTGGGGGAGGGTCAGCCCCAGCATTTT. This translates into CASSLGEGQPQHF. The whole variable domain, remainder taken from reference TRBV5-5 and TRBJ1-5, is DAGVTQSPTHLIKTRGQQVTLRCSPISGHKSVSWYQQVLGQGPQFIFQYYEKEERGRGNFPDRFSARQFPNYSSELNVNALLLGDSALYLCASSLGEGQPQHFGDGTRLSIL.

This chain uses TRBV5-6 with TRBJ2-3; D is possibly TRBD2 (6 bases). This CDR3 has 13 residues. The V end was cut by 6 bases, the J end by 1 base, with 9 bases between. From germline, CDR1 is SGHDT and CDR2 YYEEEE. The DNA of the CDR3 is TGTGCCAGCAACCCGGGGGGCACAGATACGCAGTATTTT. Amino acid sequence: CASNPGGTDTQYF. The full variable domain, in which reference TRBV5-6 and TRBJ2-3 provide the parts outside the CDR3, is DAGVTQSPTHLIKTRGQQVTLRCSPKSGHDTVSWYQQALGQGPQFIFQYYEEEERQRGNFPDRFSGHQFPNYSSELNVNALLLGDSALYLCASNPGGTDTQYFGPGTRLTVL.

The chain joins TRBV6-5 to TRBJ2-3; TRBD1 agrees at 10 bases. Germline V CDR1 and CDR2: MNHEY, SVGAGI. V lost 2 bases to trimming and J lost 2 bases; unmatched junction nucleotides: 4. The CDR3 has 16 residues. In nucleotides, the CDR3 is TGTGCCAGCAGTTACACGGGACAGGGGACCACAGATACGCAGTATTTT. This gives the protein CASSYTGQGTTDTQYF.

V gene TRBV4-1 combines with J gene TRBJ2-6; 7 bases line up with TRBD2. The CDR3 covers 21 residues. J lost 0 bases, V lost 3 bases, and 17 bases had no gene match. Per the germline V gene, CDR1 is MGHRA and CDR2 is YSYEKL. CDR3 in amino acids: CASSQDRLAEAFTSGANVLTF. CDR3 DNA: TGCGCCAGCAGCCAGGATAGGCTAGCGGAAGCTTTTACCTCTGGGGCCAACGTCCTGACTTTC.

Written as DNA, the CDR3 is TGCGCCAGCAGCACGGACGGCAGCCGGGGAACTGAAGCTTTCTTT. Its translation: CASSTDGSRGTEAFF. The rearrangement uses TRBV5-1 and TRBJ1-1, with no clear D. The CDR3 contains 15 residues. The germline CDR1 and CDR2 sequences are SGHRS and YFSETQ. Deletions cut 4 bases from V and 5 bases from J, with 18 bases between.

V and J are TRBV18 and TRBJ1-1; D remains unclear. The germline V gene has CDR1 KGHSH and CDR2 LQKENI. V gave up 8 bases and J gave up 1 base, with 14 bases separating them. The CDR3 covers 14 residues. CDR3 residues: CASAQGGGNTEAFF. CDR3 sequence (DNA): TGTGCCAGCGCGCAAGGAGGTGGGAACACTGAAGCTTTCTTT.

This clone was seen more than once but under ten times. Here the CDR3 reads CASSSGQRNTEAFF. The CDR3 DNA reads as TGCGCCAGCAGCTCGGGACAGAGGAACACTGAAGCTTTCTTT. This rearrangement joins TRBV5-1 to TRBJ1-1, with TRBD1 identical over 7 bases. In germline, CDR1 is SGHRS, CDR2 YFSETQ. The CDR3 extends over 14 amino acids. Trimming removed 3 bases from V and 1 base from J; junction bases left unmatched: 3.